This is a list of T cell receptor beta chains from one sample in a study of blood T cell repertoires in COVID-19. Here immunoSEQ multiplex PCR was the method, and the copy in TCRdb shows in-frame clones only, minus some. The repertoire holds about 180,000 clones, with roughly four fifths as singletons. Sequences were obtained from peripheral blood. The receptors shown here come from a woman in her seventies with COVID-19, enrolled during active disease. The CDR3 runs from the conserved cysteine through the conserved F or W. Fields, in order: clone size, D gene, V gene, J gene, CDR3 DNA, CDR3 protein. D genes are given only for firm matches. Not every row has a clone size; where given, it reads once, few, many or a size class.

size: .
D: TRBD2
V: TRBV5-4
J: TRBJ2-3
DNA: TGTGCCAGCAGCCCCAGGACTAGCGGCACAGATACGCAGTATTTT
CDR3: CASSPRTSGTDTQYF

size: .
D: .
V: TRBV7-6
J: TRBJ2-3
DNA: TGTGCCAGCAGCGCCTTACCCGCGGGCGTTTCCACAGATACGCAGTATTTT
CDR3: CASSALPAGVSTDTQYF

size: .
D: .
V: TRBV3-1/TRBV3-2
J: TRBJ1-2
DNA: TGTGCCAGCAGCCAAGAATACGGGAATAACTATGGCTACACCTTC
CDR3: CASSQEYGNNYGYTF

size: few
D: TRBD1
V: TRBV29-1
J: TRBJ2-6
DNA: TGCAGCGCCGAGGGGGCCGGGGCCAACGTCCTGACTTTC
CDR3: CSAEGAGANVLTF

size: .
D: TRBD1
V: TRBV7-2
J: TRBJ2-1
DNA: TGTGCCAGCAGCCTGGGACAGGGGACCGGGGTAGGGCCCTACAATGAGCAGTTCTTC
CDR3: CASSLGQGTGVGPYNEQFF

size: .
D: TRBD2
V: TRBV30
J: TRBJ2-2
DNA: TGTGCCTGGATGCGGAGCGGGAGAAAGAACACCGGGGAGCTGTTTTTT
CDR3: CAWMRSGRKNTGELFF

size: .
D: TRBD2
V: TRBV7-6
J: TRBJ2-1
DNA: TGTGCCAGCAGCTTAGGGGAGGGGTACAATGAGCAGTTCTTC
CDR3: CASSLGEGYNEQFF

size: .
D: TRBD1
V: TRBV6-6
J: TRBJ1-2
DNA: TGTGCCAGCAGTCTAACTGCCGGGACAGGGGCCCTCAGTAACTATGGCTACACCTTC
CDR3: CASSLTAGTGALSNYGYTF

size: .
D: TRBD2
V: TRBV14
J: TRBJ2-3
DNA: TGTGCCAGCAGACTTAGCGGGAGGACCACAGATACGCAGTATTTT
CDR3: CASRLSGRTTDTQYF

size: few
D: TRBD1
V: TRBV2
J: TRBJ1-5
DNA: TGTGCCAGCAGGGCAGGGACAGGGGGCTTTAAGGGTCAGCCCCAGCATTTT
CDR3: CASRAGTGGFKGQPQHF

size: .
D: TRBD1
V: TRBV24-1
J: TRBJ1-2
DNA: TGTGCCACCAGTATACCTGGAACAGGGGGGCCTTTTAAATTCTATGGCTACACCTTC
CDR3: CATSIPGTGGPFKFYGYTF

size: .
D: .
V: TRBV6-5
J: TRBJ1-2
DNA: TGTGCCACCTCGACGGGGAGTTATGGCTACACCTTC
CDR3: CATSTGSYGYTF

size: .
D: TRBD2
V: TRBV18
J: TRBJ2-2
DNA: TGTGCCAGCTCATCGACTAGCGACGCCGGGGAGCTGTTTTTT
CDR3: CASSSTSDAGELFF

size: .
D: .
V: TRBV3-1/TRBV3-2
J: TRBJ2-5
DNA: TGTGCCAGCAGCTTAACTAGCCAAGAGACCCAGTACTTC
CDR3: CASSLTSQETQYF

size: .
D: .
V: TRBV7-8
J: TRBJ2-1
DNA: TGTGCCAGCAGCTCCAGACAGGTCTACAATGAGCAGTTCTTC
CDR3: CASSSRQVYNEQFF

size: .
D: .
V: TRBV18
J: TRBJ1-2
DNA: TGTGCCAGCTCACCAGGGCCAGTTGTCTATGGCTACACCTTC
CDR3: CASSPGPVVYGYTF

size: .
D: .
V: TRBV6-5
J: TRBJ2-2
DNA: TGTGCCATCAGAAGGCTAGCGCCGAACACCGGGGAGCTGTTTTTT
CDR3: CAIRRLAPNTGELFF

size: .
D: .
V: TRBV4-1
J: TRBJ1-2
DNA: TGCGCCAGCAGCCAAGCCGTAGGGGGTGACTATGGCTACACCTTC
CDR3: CASSQAVGGDYGYTF

size: .
D: .
V: TRBV6-5
J: TRBJ2-5
DNA: TGTGCCAGCAGTTACAGCAGGGCGCAAGAGACCCAGTACTTC
CDR3: CASSYSRAQETQYF

size: .
D: TRBD2
V: TRBV3-1/TRBV3-2
J: TRBJ2-1
DNA: TGTGCCAGCAGCCATAACCTAGCGGGAGGGGAAAATGAGCAGTTCTTC
CDR3: CASSHNLAGGENEQFF

size: .
D: .
V: TRBV18
J: TRBJ1-2
DNA: TGTGCCAGCTCACCAACAGAGAACTATGGCTACACCTTC
CDR3: CASSPTENYGYTF

size: .
D: TRBD1
V: TRBV5-1
J: TRBJ2-7
DNA: TGCGCCAGCAGCGACCCGGGACAGGGTGGAGAGCAGTACTTC
CDR3: CASSDPGQGGEQYF

size: .
D: .
V: TRBV12-3/TRBV12-4
J: TRBJ1-3
DNA: TGTGCCAGCCCGAGTGGCTCTGGAAACACCATATATTTT
CDR3: CASPSGSGNTIYF

size: .
D: .
V: TRBV11-2
J: TRBJ1-4
DNA: TGTGCCAGCAGCCCAAGGCAGGGGAGTGGTAATGAAAAACTGTTTTTT
CDR3: CASSPRQGSGNEKLFF

size: few
D: .
V: TRBV3-1/TRBV3-2
J: TRBJ2-5
DNA: TGTGCCAGCAGCCAACAGGGAGAGACCCAGTACTTC
CDR3: CASSQQGETQYF

size: many
D: .
V: TRBV2
J: TRBJ2-5
DNA: TGTGCCAGCAGTGAACAGCAAGAGACCCAGTACTTC
CDR3: CASSEQQETQYF

size: .
D: .
V: TRBV28
J: TRBJ1-5
DNA: TGTGCCAGCAGTTCCAACAGGGTTCTTAGCAATCAGCCCCAGCATTTT
CDR3: CASSSNRVLSNQPQHF

size: .
D: TRBD1
V: TRBV9
J: TRBJ2-1
DNA: TGTGCCAGCAGGGGGACAGGGTCGGAAGTAGGCGGTGAGCAGTTCTTC
CDR3: CASRGTGSEVGGEQFF